The clone carrying this T cell receptor (beta chain) has at least ten counts. The antigen is not known. Among ophthalmopathy patients, the Clinical Activity Score reached at least 3, the NOSPECS grade reached at least 4, and duration remained under 3 months. Reasons for excluding patients were uncontrolled infection, other autoimmune disease, pregnancy or lactation. Fresh 10 ml peripheral blood yielded PBMCs. TCR beta CDR3 sequences were amplified from RNA transcripts. In the first-round RT-PCR of the TCR CDR3, the HTBI primer set was used. TCRdb called the multiplex PCR reads again in MiXCR, with one record for every CDR3 protein. The sample consists of hundreds of thousands of distinct CDR3 sequences, roughly 22% of them appearing once. V shed 2 bases, J shed 1 base, and the junction held 7 bases outside the gene matches. The CDR3 spans 16 residues. Germline V gives CDR1 SGHAT, CDR2 FQDESV (reference sequence).

The record originates from a study of T cells in Graves' hyperthyroidism and ophthalmopathy. Regarding the study as a whole: Ophthalmopathy was model-predicted a median around seven months pre-onset.

The clonotype was recovered from a man aged 25-45 years with Graves' ophthalmopathy. This chain joins TRBV11-1 and TRBJ2-5, with 7 positions matching TRBD1. Sequenced: blood. The DNA for the CDR3 is TGTGCCAGCAGCTTACTGGGACAGACCCGCCAAGAGACCCAGTACTTC. Residues: CASSLLGQTRQETQYF.